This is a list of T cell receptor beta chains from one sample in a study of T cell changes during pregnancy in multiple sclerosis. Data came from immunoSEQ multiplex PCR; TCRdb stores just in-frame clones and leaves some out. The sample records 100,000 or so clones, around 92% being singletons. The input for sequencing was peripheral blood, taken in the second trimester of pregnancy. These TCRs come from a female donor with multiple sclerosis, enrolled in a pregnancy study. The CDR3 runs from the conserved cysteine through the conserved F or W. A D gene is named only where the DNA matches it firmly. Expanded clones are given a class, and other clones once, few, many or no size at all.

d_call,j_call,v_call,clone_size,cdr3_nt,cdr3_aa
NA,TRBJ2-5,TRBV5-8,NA,TGTGCCAGCAGCCGGCTCCGGGACAACCAAGAGACCCAGTACTTC,CASSRLRDNQETQYF
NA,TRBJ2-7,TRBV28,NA,TGTGCCAGCAGTGGAGATTACTACGAGCAGTACTTC,CASSGDYYEQYF
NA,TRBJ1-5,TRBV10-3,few,TGTGCCATCAGTGAGTCGGGACCGGGGGGTCAGCCCCAGCATTTT,CAISESGPGGQPQHF
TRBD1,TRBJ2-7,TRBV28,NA,TGTGCCAGCAGGACAGGACAGGGCTCCTACGAGCAGTACTTC,CASRTGQGSYEQYF
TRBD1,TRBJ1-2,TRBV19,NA,TGTGCCAGTAGTATGGGCTTGGGACAGGCGCACTATGGCTACACCTTC,CASSMGLGQAHYGYTF
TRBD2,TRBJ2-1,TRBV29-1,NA,TGCAGCGCCCGACTAGCGGGACGACCCCCCCGATACAATGAGCAGTTCTTC,CSARLAGRPPRYNEQFF
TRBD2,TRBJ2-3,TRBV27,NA,TGTGCCAGCACCCTAAGCGGGAGAGGCACAGATACGCAGTATTTT,CASTLSGRGTDTQYF
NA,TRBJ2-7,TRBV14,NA,TGTGCCAGCAGCCTAATGCGGACTCCCCACTCCTACGAGCAGTACTTC,CASSLMRTPHSYEQYF
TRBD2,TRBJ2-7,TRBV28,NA,TGTGCCAGCGGGACTAGCGGGATCCGGGACGAGCAGTACTTC,CASGTSGIRDEQYF
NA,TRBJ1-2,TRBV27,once,TGTGCCAGCAGTTTATTGTCAGGTGGGCTTCAGGGCTACACCTTC,CASSLLSGGLQGYTF
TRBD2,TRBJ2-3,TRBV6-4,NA,TGTGCCAGCAGTATAGCGGGAGGAGGTTCAGATACGCAGTATTTT,CASSIAGGGSDTQYF
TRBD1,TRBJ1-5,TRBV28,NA,TGTGCCAGCAGTGGAGGGACAGGGGAGTATAGCAATCAGCCCCAGCATTTT,CASSGGTGEYSNQPQHF
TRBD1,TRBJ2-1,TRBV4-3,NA,TGCGCCAGCAGCCAGAGAGGCCGGGACAGGGGGATATATGAGCAGTTCTTC,CASSQRGRDRGIYEQFF
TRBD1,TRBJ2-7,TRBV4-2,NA,TGTGCCAGCAGCCAGGCCGAGGGACAGGGCTACGAGCAGTACTTC,CASSQAEGQGYEQYF
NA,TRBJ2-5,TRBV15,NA,TGTGCCACCAGCAGAGATGGGGAACAGGGCCAAGAGACCCAGTACTTC,CATSRDGEQGQETQYF
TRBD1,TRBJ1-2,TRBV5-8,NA,TGTGCCAGCAGCTTCGGGACAGCTCGGAGCGGCTACACCTTC,CASSFGTARSGYTF
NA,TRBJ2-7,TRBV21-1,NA,TGTGCCAGCAGCAAGGAGGGGTCAAACGAGCAGTACTTC,CASSKEGSNEQYF
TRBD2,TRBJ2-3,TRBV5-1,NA,TGCGCCAGCAGGGATTCTAGCGGGAGTACAGATACGCAGTATTTT,CASRDSSGSTDTQYF
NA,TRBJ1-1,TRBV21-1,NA,TGTGCCAGCAGCAAACTAGAGGCACAGGGATACACTGAAGCTTTCTTT,CASSKLEAQGYTEAFF
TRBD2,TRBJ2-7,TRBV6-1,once,TGTGCCAGCAGGACCGGGACTAGCGGGCCGGTTTACTACTTC,CASRTGTSGPVYYF
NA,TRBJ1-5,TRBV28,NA,TGTGCCGGGCAGGGCTATAGCAATCAGCCCCAGCATTTT,CAGQGYSNQPQHF
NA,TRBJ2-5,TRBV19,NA,TGTGCCAGTAGTATACAGGGTGAAGAGACCCAGTACTTC,CASSIQGEETQYF
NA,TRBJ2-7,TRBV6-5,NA,TGTGCCAGCAAGCTACAGGGAGGGTACGAGCAGTACTTC,CASKLQGGYEQYF
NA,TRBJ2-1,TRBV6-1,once,TGTGCCAGCAGTGTATACAGGGACTACAATGAGCAGTTCTTC,CASSVYRDYNEQFF
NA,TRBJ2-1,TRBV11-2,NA,TGTGCCAGCAGCTCCGCGGGGTATGAGCAGTTCTTC,CASSSAGYEQFF
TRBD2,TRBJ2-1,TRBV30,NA,TGTGCCTGGTCGTCTAGCGGCCACCAGTTCTTC,CAWSSSGHQFF
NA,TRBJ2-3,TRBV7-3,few,TGTGCCAGCAGCCAAGGAGGAGCTACCAATACGCAGTATTTT,CASSQGGATNTQYF
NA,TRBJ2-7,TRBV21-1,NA,TGTGCCAGCAGGTACTACGAGCAGTACTTC,CASRYYEQYF
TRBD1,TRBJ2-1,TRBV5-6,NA,TGTGCCAGCAGCTGGACAGGGGGCGCCTACAATGAGCAGTTCTTC,CASSWTGGAYNEQFF
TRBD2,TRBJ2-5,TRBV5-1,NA,TGCGCCAGCAGCTTGGGACTAGCGGGACTACAAGAGACCCAGTACTTC,CASSLGLAGLQETQYF
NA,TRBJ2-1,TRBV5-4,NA,TGTGCCAGCAGCTCCCTAGGAGATGAGCAGTTCTTC,CASSSLGDEQFF
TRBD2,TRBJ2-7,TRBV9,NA,TGTGCCAGCAGCGTAGGGGGACTAGAACACGAGCAGTACTTC,CASSVGGLEHEQYF
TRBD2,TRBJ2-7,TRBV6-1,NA,TGTGCCAGCAGTGAAGCGTTAGCGGGAGATCCCTACGAGCAGTACTTC,CASSEALAGDPYEQYF
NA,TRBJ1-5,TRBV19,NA,TGTGCCAGTAGTATCTCTCGTGGACAGAGCAATCAGCCCCAGCATTTT,CASSISRGQSNQPQHF
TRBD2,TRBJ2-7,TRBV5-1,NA,TGCGCCAGCAGCTTGGCACCGACTAGCAGCTACGAGCAGTACTTC,CASSLAPTSSYEQYF
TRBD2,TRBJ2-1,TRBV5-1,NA,TGCGCCAGCAGCTTGGTGCTAGCGGGAGCCGCCTCCTACAATGAGCAGTTCTTC,CASSLVLAGAASYNEQFF
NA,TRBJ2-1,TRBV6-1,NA,TGTGCCAGCAGTGAAGGTGGGGTAGCGGAATATTCAGACTCCTACAATGAGCAGTTCTTC,CASSEGGVAEYSDSYNEQFF
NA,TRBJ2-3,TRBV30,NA,TGTGCCTGGAAACTAGACATTCTTACCACAGATACGCAGTATTTT,CAWKLDILTTDTQYF
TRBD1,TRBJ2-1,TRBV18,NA,TGTGCCAGCTCACCGTCCGGGACAGGCTACAATGAGCAGTTCTTC,CASSPSGTGYNEQFF
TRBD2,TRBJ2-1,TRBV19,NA,TGTGCCAGTAGTATACTAGCGGGTGCGTTTCGGAATGAGCAGTTCTTC,CASSILAGAFRNEQFF
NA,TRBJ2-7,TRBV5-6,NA,TGTGCCAGCAGCGGGCGGGACCGCTACGAGCAGTACTTC,CASSGRDRYEQYF
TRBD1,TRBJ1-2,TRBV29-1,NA,TGCAGCGTTGAAGGCCCGGGACAGAGATTCTATGGCTACACCTTC,CSVEGPGQRFYGYTF
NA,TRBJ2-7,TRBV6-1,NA,TGTGCCAGCAGTGAGGGCTATACCTACGAGCAGTACTTC,CASSEGYTYEQYF
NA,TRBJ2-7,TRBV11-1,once,TGTGCCAGCAGCTCCGGGACTTACAACTACGAGCAGTACTTC,CASSSGTYNYEQYF
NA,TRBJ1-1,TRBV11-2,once,TGTGCCAGCAGCTTAGGGTCAGGGGAAGGTTTCTTT,CASSLGSGEGFF
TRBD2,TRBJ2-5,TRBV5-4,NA,TGTGCCAGCAGCTTGCGGCTAGCGGGAGGGCCATGGACCCAGTACTTC,CASSLRLAGGPWTQYF
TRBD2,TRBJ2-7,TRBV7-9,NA,TGTGCCAGCAGCTCCCACCTGACTAGCCCCAGGGCCGAGCAGTACTTC,CASSSHLTSPRAEQYF
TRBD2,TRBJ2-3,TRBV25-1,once,TGTGCCAGCAGTGAAACACTAGCGGGAGGGCCGTATTTT,CASSETLAGGPYF
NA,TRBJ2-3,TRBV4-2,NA,TGTGCCAGCAGCCAACCCCAGCGAACAGATACGCAGTATTTT,CASSQPQRTDTQYF
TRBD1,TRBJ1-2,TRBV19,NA,TGTGCCAGTACAGCTCCGGGACAGGCTAACTATGGCTACACCTTC,CASTAPGQANYGYTF
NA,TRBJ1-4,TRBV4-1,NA,TGCGCCAGCAGCCAACAGACAGGCAGGAATGAAAAACTGTTTTTT,CASSQQTGRNEKLFF
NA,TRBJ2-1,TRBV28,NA,TGTGCCAGCAGCCTCTGGCCGACAGACAGCCGTAACTACAATGAGCAGTTCTTC,CASSLWPTDSRNYNEQFF
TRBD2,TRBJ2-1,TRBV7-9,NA,TGTGCCAGCAGCTTAGTACTAGCGGCCCCCGAGGCCTACAATGAGCAGTTCTTC,CASSLVLAAPEAYNEQFF
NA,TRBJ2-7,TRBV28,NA,TGTGCCAGCAGTTCCGGGGTACCAACCTACGAGCAGTACTTC,CASSSGVPTYEQYF
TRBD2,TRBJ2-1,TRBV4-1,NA,TGCGCCAGCAGCACCAGTGGTTCTAGCGGGAGCACCTACAATGAGCAGTTCTTC,CASSTSGSSGSTYNEQFF
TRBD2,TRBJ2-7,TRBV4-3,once,TGCGCCAGCAGTCTCGAGAGCGGGAGCTCCTACGAGCAGTACTTC,CASSLESGSSYEQYF
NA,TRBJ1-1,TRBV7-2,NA,TGTGCCAGCAGCTTGGGACTCCAGAACACTGAAGCTTTCTTT,CASSLGLQNTEAFF
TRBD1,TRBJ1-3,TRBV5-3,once,TGTGCCAGAAGCTTACCGGACAGGATGGACTCTGGAAACACCATATATTTT,CARSLPDRMDSGNTIYF
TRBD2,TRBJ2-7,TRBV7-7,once,TGTGCTAGCAGCCCCGGACTAGCGGGAGGCCGGGATCCCTACGAGCAGTACTTC,CASSPGLAGGRDPYEQYF